This T cell receptor beta chain derives from a study of graft-versus-host responses after intestinal transplantation. Study information: Every one of the recipients received anti-thymocyte globulin induction and afterwards took tacrolimus and steroids for about 3 years. Findings and limits, study-wide: Early post-transplant HvG declines showed an association with peak circulating GvH clone levels. GvH clones were found in recipient marrow; some appeared first in ileum or blood.

Notes on this clone: The antigen remains undetermined.

Repertoires were generated with immunoSEQ multiplex PCR, while TCRdb's copy carries only in-frame clones and drops some. The sample includes more than 100,000 clones, around 93% of them seen just once. The CDR3 runs to 15 residues. Germline assignment: CDR1 MNHEY and CDR2 SVGAGI. The J segment lost 10 bases and the V segment lost 5 bases, leaving 8 bases of the junction unmatched. The chain recombines TRBV6-5 with TRBJ2-1, with 13 bases matching TRBD2. The specimen was unstimulated CD4+ T cells sorted from spleen or lymph node cells, collected before intestinal transplant. This sequence originates from a human donor who received an intestinal transplant. The CDR3 spells CASSGRLAGGGEQFF. The CDR3 nucleotides read TGTGCCAGCAGTGGAAGACTAGCGGGAGGTGGGGAGCAGTTCTTC.